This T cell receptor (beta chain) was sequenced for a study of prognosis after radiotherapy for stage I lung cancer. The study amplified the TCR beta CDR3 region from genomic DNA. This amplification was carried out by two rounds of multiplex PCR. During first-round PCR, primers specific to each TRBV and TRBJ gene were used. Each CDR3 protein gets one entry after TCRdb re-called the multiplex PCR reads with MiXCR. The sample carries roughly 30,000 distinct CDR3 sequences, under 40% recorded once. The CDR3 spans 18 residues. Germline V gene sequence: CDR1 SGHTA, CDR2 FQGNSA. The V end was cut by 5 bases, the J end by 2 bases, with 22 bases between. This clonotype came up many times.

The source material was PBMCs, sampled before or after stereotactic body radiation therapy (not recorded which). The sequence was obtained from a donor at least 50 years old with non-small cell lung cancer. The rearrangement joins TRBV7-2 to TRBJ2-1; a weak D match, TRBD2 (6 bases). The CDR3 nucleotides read TGTGCCAGCAGCACCCCCCGCCTTTGGGGAGGCACCTACAATGAGCAGTTCTTC. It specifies CASSTPRLWGGTYNEQFF. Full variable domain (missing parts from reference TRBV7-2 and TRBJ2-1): GAGVSQSPSNKVTEKGKDVELRCDPISGHTALYWYRQSLGQGLEFLIYFQGNSAPDKSGLPSDRFSAERTGGSVSTLTIQRTQQEDSAVYLCASSTPRLWGGTYNEQFFGPGTRLTVL.